This is a list of T cell receptor beta chains from one sample in a study of T cells in localized non-small cell lung cancer. Some clones are missing from TCRdb's copy, which holds only in-frame ones; the method was immunoSEQ multiplex PCR. Counted here are about 77,000 clones, approximately 90% occurring once; the ten biggest clones make up approximately 22%. Here the sequenced sample was peripheral blood, taken before any cancer treatment. Source of these receptors: a woman aged 40 to 75 with stage I squamous cell lung carcinoma. The CDR3 runs from the conserved cysteine through the conserved F or W. The order of the fields is clone size, CDR3 length, D gene, V gene, J gene, CDR3 protein, CDR3 DNA. The D gene is left open where the match is weak. Clone size appears in some rows only: once, few, many, or a class for an expanded clone.

>NA|14|NA|TRBV7-2|TRBJ1-6
CASSSRPTNSPLHF
TGTGCCAGCAGCTCCCGGCCGACTAATTCACCCCTCCACTTT
>few|15|TRBD1|TRBV11-2|TRBJ2-1
CASSFDRGAYNEQFF
TGTGCCAGCAGCTTCGACAGGGGGGCCTACAATGAGCAGTTCTTC
>NA|16|NA|TRBV7-9|TRBJ1-1
CASSLEVGRMNTEAFF
TGTGCCAGCAGCTTAGAAGTAGGGAGAATGAACACTGAAGCTTTCTTT
>NA|14|NA|TRBV5-4|TRBJ1-1
CASSLGGVNTEAFF
TGTGCCAGCAGCCTTGGAGGGGTGAACACTGAAGCTTTCTTT
>NA|15|NA|TRBV25-1|TRBJ1-4
CASSEYWGPDEKLFF
TGTGCCAGCAGTGAATATTGGGGCCCGGATGAAAAACTGTTTTTT
>few|13|NA|TRBV6-5|TRBJ1-2
CASKPTGSNGYTF
TGTGCCAGCAAACCCACAGGGTCGAATGGCTACACCTTC
>NA|13|TRBD1|TRBV5-1|TRBJ2-5
CASSPDRVETQYF
TGCGCCAGCAGTCCAGACAGGGTGGAGACCCAGTACTTC
>NA|14|NA|TRBV2|TRBJ1-5
CASVYRDSNQPQHF
TGTGCCAGCGTGTACAGGGATAGCAATCAGCCCCAGCATTTT
>few|15|NA|TRBV27|TRBJ1-5
CASRAQGFRNQPQHF
TGTGCCAGCAGGGCACAGGGTTTTCGCAATCAGCCCCAGCATTTT
>NA|13|NA|TRBV27|TRBJ1-2
CASSLRDSYGYTF
TGTGCCAGCAGTTTGAGAGACAGCTATGGCTACACCTTC
>NA|15|NA|TRBV5-1|TRBJ2-5
CASSRRTQSQETQYF
TGCGCCAGCAGCCGGAGGACGCAAAGCCAAGAGACCCAGTACTTC
>NA|13|NA|TRBV29-1|TRBJ1-1
CSVEGIGGTEAFF
TGCAGCGTCGAGGGTATCGGGGGGACTGAAGCTTTCTTT
>NA|15|TRBD1|TRBV7-8|TRBJ2-4
CASSFRAGGTDIQYF
TGTGCCAGCAGCTTTCGGGCAGGGGGCACGGACATTCAGTACTTC
>NA|15|NA|TRBV7-9|TRBJ1-2
CASSLGGLNNYGYTF
TGTGCCAGCAGCTTAGGGGGGCTTAACAACTATGGCTACACCTTC
>NA|15|TRBD1|TRBV4-1|TRBJ1-1
CASSQRQGANTEAFF
TGCGCCAGCAGCCAGAGACAGGGGGCGAACACTGAAGCTTTCTTT
>once|13|NA|TRBV15|TRBJ1-1
CATSRVSNTEAFF
TGTGCCACCAGCAGAGTGTCGAACACTGAAGCTTTCTTT
>NA|16|TRBD1|TRBV9|TRBJ1-2
CASSVEGTAVPYGYTF
TGTGCCAGCAGCGTAGAGGGGACAGCGGTACCCTATGGCTACACCTTC
>NA|14|TRBD1|TRBV2|TRBJ1-1
CASSEGNRGPEAFF
TGTGCCAGCAGTGAAGGGAACAGGGGCCCCGAAGCTTTCTTT
>NA|14|NA|TRBV5-4|TRBJ1-2
CASRPGDVSGGYTF
TGTGCCAGCAGACCTGGGGATGTTTCCGGGGGCTACACCTTC
>few|14|TRBD1|TRBV7-3|TRBJ1-2
CASSAGQGAPGYTF
TGTGCCAGCAGCGCCGGACAGGGGGCCCCAGGCTACACCTTC
>NA|14|TRBD1|TRBV5-6|TRBJ2-5
CASSRWTGEETQYF
TGTGCCAGCAGCCGGTGGACAGGGGAAGAGACCCAGTACTTC
>NA|15|TRBD1|TRBV7-3|TRBJ1-2
CASSLTPGQWSGYTF
TGTGCCAGCAGCTTAACACCGGGACAGTGGAGTGGCTACACCTTC
>NA|13|NA|TRBV4-2|TRBJ1-2
CASSQGAGYGYTF
TGTGCCAGCAGCCAAGGGGCAGGCTATGGCTACACCTTC
>once|14|NA|TRBV7-9|TRBJ1-6
CASSLRPENSPLHF
TGTGCCAGCAGCTTACGCCCGGAGAATTCACCCCTCCACTTT
>NA|15|TRBD1|TRBV9|TRBJ1-3
CASSAGTGSGNTIYF
TGTGCCAGCAGCGCCGGGACAGGCTCTGGAAACACCATATATTTT
>NA|14|TRBD2|TRBV9|TRBJ2-2
CASTSGGGTGELFF
TGTGCCAGCACTAGCGGGGGAGGGACCGGGGAGCTGTTTTTT
>NA|15|NA|TRBV4-1|TRBJ1-5
CASSQEFYSNQPQHF
TGCGCCAGCAGCCAAGAGTTCTATAGCAATCAGCCCCAGCATTTT
>NA|15|NA|TRBV5-4|TRBJ1-4
CASRGELTTNEKLFF
TGTGCCAGCAGAGGGGAATTGACAACTAATGAAAAACTGTTTTTT
>NA|16|TRBD1|TRBV7-7|TRBJ2-3
CASSLGLGQSTDTQYF
TGTGCTAGCAGCTTAGGACTGGGACAGTCCACAGATACGCAGTATTTT
>NA|11|NA|TRBV28|TRBJ1-1
CASVTSTEAFF
TGTGCCAGCGTCACGAGCACTGAAGCTTTCTTT
>NA|11|NA|TRBV30|TRBJ2-7
CAWSVSEPQYF
TGTGCCTGGAGTGTTTCGGAGCCGCAGTACTTC
>NA|12|NA|TRBV6-1|TRBJ1-3
CALGGGGNTIYF
TGTGCCCTAGGGGGGGGAGGAAACACCATATATTTT
>NA|15|TRBD1|TRBV7-9|TRBJ2-3
CASSQGQGGTDTQYF
TGTGCCAGCAGCCAGGGACAGGGAGGCACAGATACGCAGTATTTT
>NA|14|TRBD1|TRBV6-6|TRBJ1-1
CASSPGQGRTEAFF
TGTGCCAGCAGTCCAGGACAGGGACGGACTGAAGCTTTCTTT
>NA|15|NA|TRBV7-2|TRBJ2-4
CASSFNAQEGYIQYF
TGTGCCAGCAGCTTTAATGCACAGGAGGGATACATTCAGTACTTC
>few|14|NA|TRBV13|TRBJ1-2
CASSPRTSPYGYTF
TGTGCCAGCAGCCCCAGGACATCCCCCTATGGCTACACCTTC